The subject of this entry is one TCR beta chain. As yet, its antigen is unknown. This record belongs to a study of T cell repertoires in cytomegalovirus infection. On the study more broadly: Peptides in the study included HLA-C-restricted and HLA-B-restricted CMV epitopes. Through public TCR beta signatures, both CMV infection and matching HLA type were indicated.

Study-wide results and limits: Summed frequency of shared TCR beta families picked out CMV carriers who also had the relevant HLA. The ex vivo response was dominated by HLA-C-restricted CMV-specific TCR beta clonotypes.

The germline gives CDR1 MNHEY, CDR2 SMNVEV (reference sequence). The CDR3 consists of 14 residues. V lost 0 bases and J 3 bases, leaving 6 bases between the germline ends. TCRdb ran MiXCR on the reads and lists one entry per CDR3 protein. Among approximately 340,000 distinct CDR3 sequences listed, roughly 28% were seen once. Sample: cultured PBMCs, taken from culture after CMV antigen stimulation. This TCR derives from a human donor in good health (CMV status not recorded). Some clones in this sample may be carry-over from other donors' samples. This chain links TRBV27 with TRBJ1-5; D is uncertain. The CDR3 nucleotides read TGTGCCAGCAGTTTATCAGGGTACAATCAGCCCCAGCATTTT. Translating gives CASSLSGYNQPQHF.